This T cell receptor beta chain was obtained from a study of T cell repertoires in cytomegalovirus infection (dated by TCRdb to between 2019 and 2020). General notes on the study: Recently identified HLA-C-restricted CMV epitopes, whose presentation resists viral immunomodulation, were targeted by peptide stimulations together with well-studied HLA-B-restricted epitopes. Because public TCR beta signatures pointed to carriage of CMV infection together with the matching HLA type, the HLA type of each donor mattered for the analysis. The investigation overall reported the following: In both this cohort and an independent cohort of 300 to 450 donors, the cumulative frequency of public TCR beta family members distinguished carriers of CMV infection plus the relevant HLA type. In the ex vivo response, HLA-C-restricted CMV-specific TCR beta clonotypes were dominant, and in two of eight donors the single most frequent clonotype came from this HLA-C-restricted group.

TCRdb names Illumina HiSeq 1500 as the instrument used. TCRdb reprocessed the public reads (quality trimming at Q25 with fastp, clone calling with MiXCR) and kept in-frame beta chains. Entries are consolidated by CDR3 protein sequence, retaining the most common genes and DNA. In all, the sample holds around 570,000 distinct CDR3 sequences, and almost 40% of those were seen once. The biggest ten clones account for around 46% of the sample. This clonotype was seen a few times. This clone's antigen is unknown. Per-nucleotide qualities are absent, and no much larger clonotype sits a single base away. The germline V gene supplies CDR1 LGHNA and CDR2 YSLEER. V loses 0 bases of germline sequence and J loses 0 bases, and the interval between the two ends is 9 bases. The CDR3 has 16 amino acids, counting the end cysteine and phenylalanine. The kept DNA is CDR3 alone, 48 bases in frame from the first base. The treatment or condition label for this specimen denotes: in vitro stimulation with specific CMV peptide epitopes to enrich CMV-specific T cells.

This sequence was found in a human donor in good health (CMV status not recorded). Some clones in this sample may be carry-over from other donors' samples. The sequences come from cultured PBMCs, collected from culture after CMV antigen stimulation. Recombination linked TRBV4-3 to TRBJ2-1, with the D gene uncertain. The sequenced DNA is TGCGCCAGCAGCCAAGATTCGACCCCCTCCTACAATGAGCAGTTCTTC. This sequence encodes CASSQDSTPSYNEQFF.